These 28 T cell receptor beta chains came from one sample sequenced in a study of OX40 agonist ivuxolimab in advanced cancers. Libraries were prepared through the immunoSEQ multiplex PCR assay. TCRdb provides this immuneACCESS table in a form limited to in-frame rearrangements. Some clones are lacking; in checked studies, under half of them reflect an unresolved V gene, and why the rest are absent is not known. The sample table records tens of thousands of clones; around nine tenths of these occur just once. Of the sample, approximately 0.3% is held by the ten largest clones. Sequenced here: CD4+ or CD8+ T cells sorted from blood, sampled in a trial of the OX40 agonist ivuxolimab. The receptors here all came from an adult with an advanced solid tumor such as melanoma, head and neck, liver or kidney cancer.

V is TRBV6-1 and J is TRBJ2-1; a possible D gene is TRBD2 (6 bases). The CDR3 extends over 13 amino acids. The V gene's germline CDR1 is MNHNS and CDR2 SASEGT. The V end was cut by 6 bases, the J end by 8 bases, with 14 bases between. CDR3 protein: CASRVTSIYEQFF. DNA of the CDR3: TGTGCCAGCAGGGTTACTAGCATTTATGAGCAGTTCTTC.

This chain joins TRBV4-3 and TRBJ2-3; TRBD1 is a possible D gene (6 bases). Germline CDR1 is LGHNA and CDR2 is YSLEER. The ends were cut back, 0 bases at V and 5 bases at J, with 21 bases in the middle. The CDR3 consists of 18 residues. This CDR3 is CASSQDVGQIPSQDTQYF. CDR3 in DNA: TGCGCCAGCAGCCAAGACGTGGGACAAATCCCCTCTCAAGATACGCAGTATTTT.

This clone turned up a few times. The rearrangement uses TRBV21-1 and TRBJ1-5. TRBV21-1 is described as a pseudogene. This CDR3 has 18 amino acids. For the CDR3, the DNA is TGTGCCAGCAGCAAAGCATGGGCGGATAGAACAGCGGATCAGCCCCAGCATTTT. It yields the protein CASSKAWADRTADQPQHF.

This clone was recorded only once. This sequence joins TRBV4-1 and TRBJ2-3; D perhaps matches TRBD2 (5 bases). The CDR3 totals 14 residues. Germline lookup yields CDR1 MGHRA and CDR2 YSYEKL. V was clipped by 1 base and J by 5 bases, with 10 bases between them. The CDR3 sequence: CASSQVSGEDTQYF. The CDR3 bases are TGCGCCAGCAGCCAAGTTTCCGGGGAAGATACGCAGTATTTT.

V usage is TRBV19 and J usage is TRBJ1-2; D call uncertain. The CDR3 has 13 amino acids. V lost 3 bases to trimming and J lost 2 bases, with 7 bases between them. CDR1 is LNHDA, CDR2 SQIVND, per germline (reference sequence). This CDR3 is CASSIQPNYGYTF. The CDR3 DNA reads as TGTGCCAGTAGTATCCAGCCCAACTATGGCTACACCTTC.

To note about this clone: One end of the junction does not line up with germline, which may come from a read error. The genes are TRBV30 and TRBJ2-2; 8 nucleotides agree with TRBD1. Germline lookup yields CDR1 GTSNPN and CDR2 SVGIG (reference sequence). The CDR3 sequence is 16 residues long. CDR3 amino acids: CAWSVRGQALHRGAVF. The CDR3 DNA sequence: TGTGCCTGGAGTGTACGGGGACAGGCCCTACACCGGGGAGCTGTTTTT.

This sequence joins TRBV6-5 and TRBJ2-7, with a tentative D call TRBD1 (5 bases). From germline, CDR1 is MNHEY and CDR2 SVGAGI. The CDR3 runs 14 residues. Trimming shortened V by 0 bases and J by 4 bases, and 10 bases separated the two germline ends. The CDR3: CASSYSGRDYEQYF. The DNA for the CDR3 is TGTGCCAGCAGTTACTCGGGCAGGGATTACGAGCAGTACTTC.

A single count supports this clone. This chain links TRBV5-1 with TRBJ1-2; tentatively, D is TRBD1 (5 bases). Trimming removed 2 bases at V and 6 bases at J, with 14 bases between. Germline V lookup: CDR1 SGHRS, CDR2 YFSETQ. CDR3 length equals 14 residues. Here the CDR3 reads CASSFQGESNGYTF. The DNA of the CDR3 is TGCGCCAGCAGCTTCCAGGGAGAGAGTAATGGCTACACCTTC. The full variable domain, completed using reference TRBV5-1 and TRBJ1-2, is KAGVTQTPRYLIKTRGQQVTLSCSPISGHRSVSWYQQTPGQGLQFLFEYFSETQRNKGNFPGRFSGRQFSNSRSEMNVSTLELGDSALYLCASSFQGESNGYTFGSGTRLTVV.

V and J are TRBV10-1 and TRBJ1-5; D may be TRBD1 (5 bases). The V and J ends lost 1 base and 4 bases respectively, with 20 bases between them. Germline assignment: CDR1 WNHNN and CDR2 SYGVQD (reference sequence). The CDR3 runs to 18 residues. CDR3 nucleotide sequence: TGCGCCAGCAGTGAGTTTGTTAGTTTTTTGGGGGTTAATCAGCCCCAGCATTTT. It is translated as CASSEFVSFLGVNQPQHF.

The chain uses TRBV7-6 and TRBJ2-5; the D is unclear. The CDR3 is 13 amino acids. Germline V CDR1 and CDR2: SGHVS, FNYEAQ. Trimming cost V 2 bases and J 5 bases, with 9 bases left between them. The DNA of the CDR3 is TGTGCCAGCAGCTTACTAGTCCGGGAGACCCAGTACTTC. Translating gives CASSLLVRETQYF.

The chain recombines TRBV7-9 with TRBJ2-5; TRBD2 matches 10 bases. This CDR3 spans 15 amino acids. The V segment lost 6 bases and the J segment 0 bases; nucleotides outside the gene matches: 4. Germline assignment: CDR1 SEHNR and CDR2 FQNEAQ (reference sequence). CDR3 amino acids: CASRGSGRHQETQYF. The CDR3 DNA is TGTGCCAGCAGAGGTAGCGGGAGGCACCAAGAGACCCAGTACTTC.

J is TRBJ2-1 and V is TRBV2, with 13 positions matching TRBD2. The CDR3 is 14 residues long. V lost 7 bases to trimming and J lost 7 bases; unmatched junction nucleotides: 4. In germline, CDR1 is SNHLY, CDR2 FYNNEI. Here the CDR3 DNA reads TGTGCCAGCATACTAGCGGGAGGGGTTAATGAGCAGTTCTTC. Translated, it gives CASILAGGVNEQFF.

The V call is TRBV4-1, the J call TRBJ2-7; either TRBD1 or TRBD2 may fit D (5 bases each). CDR1 and CDR2 (germline): MGHRA, YSYEKL. The CDR3 spans 14 residues. V dropped 0 bases and J dropped 10 bases, with 16 bases sitting between them. CDR3 nucleotides: TGCGCCAGCAGCCAAGATGAATCGGGACCCCGACAGTACTTC. This gives the protein CASSQDESGPRQYF.

The chain uses TRBV21-1 and TRBJ2-3; the table's D call, TRBD2, was not checked against the DNA. TRBV21-1 is a recognized pseudogene. The CDR3 runs to 15 residues. This CDR3 is CASSKTGGTTDTQYF. CDR3 sequence (DNA): TGTGCCAGCAGCAAAACGGGAGGTACGACAGATACGCAGTATTTT.

The chain employs TRBV11-2 and TRBJ2-7; 8 bases map to TRBD2. V lost 2 bases, J lost 6 bases, and 9 bases stayed unmatched. Per germline, CDR1 SGHAT and CDR2 FQNNGV. The length of the CDR3 is 15 residues. This CDR3 reads CASSLWAGGIGEQYF. DNA of the CDR3: TGTGCCAGCAGCTTATGGGCGGGAGGCATTGGCGAGCAGTACTTC. Together with reference TRBV11-2 and TRBJ2-7, the CDR3 gives the full variable domain: EAGVAQSPRYKIIEKRQSVAFWCNPISGHATLYWYQQILGQGPKLLIQFQNNGVVDDSQLPKDRFSAERLKGVDSTLKIQPAKLEDSAVYLCASSLWAGGIGEQYFGPGTRLTVT.

The rearrangement uses TRBV6-5 and TRBJ1-3, with unresolved D. CDR1 is MNHEY, CDR2 SVGAGI, per germline. CDR3 length: 11 amino acids. V shed 5 bases and J shed 2 bases, with 1 base lying between them. The CDR3 loop is CASSAGNTIYF. The CDR3 DNA reads TGTGCCAGCAGTGCTGGAAACACCATATATTTT.

The rearrangement links TRBV4-1 to TRBJ2-5, with unresolved D. Trimming took off 4 bases at V and 0 bases at J, with 21 bases between the two ends. The CDR3 is 18 residues long. The germline V gene has CDR1 MGHRA and CDR2 YSYEKL. The DNA for the CDR3 is TGCGCCAGCAGCCCAGGCCGCGATTCAACACCTTACCAAGAGACCCAGTACTTC. It codes for CASSPGRDSTPYQETQYF.

V usage is TRBV5-5 and J usage is TRBJ2-7, with D perhaps TRBD2 (6 bases). Between the trimmed V and J ends, which lost 0 bases and 3 bases, there was a span of 19 bases. Looked up from germline, CDR1 is SGHKS and CDR2 is YYEKEE (reference sequence). This CDR3 contains 17 residues. CDR3 DNA: TGTGCCAGCAGCTTGGACGAGCCAGGGCTGCGGGACTACGAGCAGTACTTC. It specifies CASSLDEPGLRDYEQYF.

This chain connects TRBV28 to TRBJ2-1; maybe TRBD1 (6 bases). This CDR3 spans 13 amino acids. Germline lookup yields CDR1 MDHEN and CDR2 SYDVKM. Trimming removed 6 bases at V and 8 bases at J, with 14 bases between. CDR3 in amino acids: CASRINRAYEQFF. As DNA, the CDR3 is TGTGCCAGCAGGATTAACAGGGCTTATGAGCAGTTCTTC.

In the case of this clone: A read error may account for a junction end that differs from germline. The chain is built from TRBV6-5 and TRBJ1-2; TRBD1 is a possible D gene (6 bases). The CDR3 spans 14 residues. Germline V gene sequence: CDR1 MNHEY, CDR2 SVGAGI. This chain's CDR3 is CASSFGGLTNGHTF. The CDR3 DNA sequence: TGTGCCAGCAGTTTTGGGGGCCTAACTAATGGCCACACCTTC.

The chain has TRBV5-1 and TRBJ2-7, with D possibly matching TRBD1 (5 bases). The CDR3 has 12 amino acids. CDR1 is SGHRS, CDR2 YFSETQ, per germline. V was cut by 6 bases and J by 2 bases, with 9 bases left in between. CDR3 sequence: CASKGIAYEQYF. The DNA of the CDR3 is TGCGCCAGCAAGGGGATCGCCTACGAGCAGTACTTC.

The rearrangement joins TRBV9 to TRBJ2-1; D might be TRBD1 (7 bases). The CDR3 is 16 amino acids. Germline V CDR1 and CDR2: SGDLS, YYNGEE. V lost 0 bases and J 7 bases, leaving 17 bases between the germline ends. DNA of the CDR3: TGTGCCAGCAGCGTAGATCCCCAGGGGGAGGTTAATGAGCAGTTCTTC. Protein: CASSVDPQGEVNEQFF.

The chain carries TRBV10-1 and TRBJ2-7; D remains unclear. V was cut by 8 bases and J by 0 bases, with 20 bases left in between. Germline assignment: CDR1 WNHNN and CDR2 SYGVQD (reference sequence). The CDR3 sequence is 16 residues long. CDR3 nucleotides: TGCGCCAGCTCCGGGTCGGGTACTTCTCACTCCTACGAGCAGTACTTC. This gives the protein CASSGSGTSHSYEQYF.

The V and J genes are TRBV6-1 and TRBJ2-1; no firm D call. Trimming took 7 bases from V and 8 from J, leaving 21 bases between them. The CDR3 totals 15 residues. CDR1 and CDR2 from the germline V gene are MNHNS and SASEGT. The CDR3 region is CASTISPFRSDEQFF. The CDR3, as DNA: TGTGCCAGCACAATCTCCCCCTTTCGCAGCGATGAGCAGTTCTTC.

The J gene is TRBJ2-3, the V gene TRBV14; 13 bases map to TRBD2. V trimming: 3 bases; J trimming: 4 bases; junction bases outside the gene matches: 10. CDR1 and CDR2 from the germline V gene are SGHDN and FVKESK. The CDR3 contains 18 residues. This CDR3 reads CASSHIGTSGTSADTQYF. For the CDR3, the DNA is TGTGCCAGCAGCCACATTGGGACTAGCGGGACCTCGGCAGATACGCAGTATTTT.

J is TRBJ2-7 and V is TRBV21-1; the D call TRBD1 from the table was never checked on the DNA. TRBV21-1 has pseudogene status. The CDR3 sequence is 12 residues long. The CDR3: CASRSDRGEQYF. The CDR3 nucleotides are TGTGCCAGCAGGTCAGACAGGGGCGAGCAGTACTTC.

The rearrangement joins TRBV6-1 to TRBJ1-5, with D possibly TRBD1 on 6 matching bases. CDR1 and CDR2 (germline): MNHNS, SASEGT. This CDR3 is built from 15 residues. V lost 7 bases, J lost 4 bases, and 17 bases lay in between. The DNA of the CDR3 is TGTGCCAGCACCCTAGAGGGGGTTTGGAATCAGCCCCAGCATTTT. Residues: CASTLEGVWNQPQHF.

The V gene is TRBV5-6, the J gene TRBJ2-1; D may match TRBD1 or TRBD2 (5 bases each). Germline CDR1 is SGHDT and CDR2 is YYEEEE. The CDR3 spans 16 residues. V lost 1 base and J lost 4, with 15 bases in between. The DNA for the CDR3 is TGTGCCAGCAGCTTGTATTGGGGGATACTTTACAATGAGCAGTTCTTC. Amino acid sequence: CASSLYWGILYNEQFF.